This TCR beta chain derives from a study of siplizumab effects on memory and regulatory T cells (dated by TCRdb to about 2019). At the level of the whole study: The effect of the anti-CD2 antibody siplizumab on alloreactive T-cell subsets was examined in allogeneic mixed lymphocyte reactions constructed from human PBMCs.

Sorted unstimulated T cells and proliferating T cells recovered from mixed lymphocyte reactions were subjected to TCRbeta CDR3 sequencing. Fresh whole blood from around 11 HLA-typed healthy donors was used to isolate PBMCs. Of note for this clone: Its antigen target is currently unknown. No clone much larger than this one lies a single base away; base qualities are absent.

The CDR3 covers 14 residues, taking in both the cysteine and the phenylalanine. The CDR3 DNA has 42 bases and is translated from base 1. The germline V gene provides CDR1 SGHVS and CDR2 FNYEAQ. The trim is 5 bases for V and 2 bases for J, with a gap of 13 bases between the germline ends. Library preparation was by the immunoSEQ multiplex PCR assay. Each sample had 80,000 to 100,000 TCR templates assayed by the deep sequencing platform. Genomic DNA extracted from sorted T cells was used for TCRbeta CDR3 sequencing. The study's processing was this. The R programming language was used for the clonal analysis of the TCRbeta CDR3 data. Alloreactive CD4+ and CD8+ clones were identified by comparing unstimulated samples to CFSE-low samples taken after the reaction. Regulatory or non-regulatory origin of alloreactive CD4+ clones was assigned by matching sequences to the sorted unstimulated Treg and non-Treg repertoires. The immuneACCESS repertoire file appears here via TCRdb, limited to in-frame rearrangements. These files lack a portion of the clones; in checked studies, under half of the deficit traces to unresolved V genes, and the cause of the others is not known. V, J and clone size reflect that table, while D and trimming were determined from the DNA. The sample contains roughly 70,000 clones, 93% of them found a single time. The ten largest clones capture roughly 4.7% of the sample.

General conclusions and limits of the study: Unstimulated naive T cells appeared more diverse than memory T cells, and naive cells seemed to contribute substantially to the alloresponse. Siplizumab significantly lowered the cumulative frequency of alloreactive sequences that could be traced to unstimulated CD4+ memory T cells. Of the alloreactive CD4+ clones that could be mapped, the Treg-derived share averaged about 67% with siplizumab compared with roughly 27% in control reactions. The suppressive function of proliferating Tregs from siplizumab cultures was not functionally confirmed. Because sequences at frequencies below about 10^-5 were poorly captured, only a minor fraction of alloreactive clones could be mapped back to unstimulated subsets. About 75-96% of proliferating CD4+ or CD8+ clones could not be given a naive or memory phenotype.

The rearrangement joined TRBV7-6 to TRBJ2-7; a weak D assignment points to TRBD1 (6 bases agree). This sequence originates from a human donor in good health. The specimen sequenced was CD8+ T cells sorted from blood. The CDR3 loop reads CASSPTGSPYEQYF. DNA sequence: TGTGCCAGCAGCCCAACAGGGTCCCCCTACGAGCAGTACTTC.